This T cell receptor (beta chain) was captured by sequencing in a study of kidney transplant recipient with SARS-CoV-2 infection. This clonotype was seen many times. A single record per CDR3 protein comes from TCRdb applying MiXCR to the reads. The table records roughly 230,000 distinct CDR3 sequences, 29% of them present only once. The sequence was obtained from a male patient aged 30 to 40 who had COVID-19 and was a kidney transplant recipient. Some T cells may be supplied by the graft donor. Material: a blood sample, obtained at baseline and around day 120 from a kidney transplant recipient.

The CDR3 DNA follows: TGTGCCAGCAGAGGGGGGGGAAAAAGTAATTCACCCCTCCACTTT. This translates into CASRGGGKSNSPLHF. V usage is TRBV2 and J usage is TRBJ1-6, with a weak D call TRBD1 (6 bases). The CDR3 totals 15 residues. Germline CDR1 reads SNHLY; CDR2 reads FYNNEI. The V and J ends lost 6 bases and 6 bases respectively, with 15 bases between them.